This T cell receptor beta chain was sequenced for a study of cytomegalovirus exposure and HLA in healthy donors. Findings and caveats of the study: Later on, a genetic analysis was performed. It linked a missense variant in DCLRE1C with V- and J-gene trimming of TCR beta. Earlier results showed most TCR beta V segments being productive about 87% or about 30% of the time.

PCR primers comprised 60 Vbeta and 13 Jbeta primers. The data were produced by immunoSEQ multiplex PCR, yet TCRdb's version contains in-frame clones alone and is incomplete. The repertoire consists of about 240,000 clones, with 70% to 90% occurring once and the leading ten covering 0.2% to 0.25%. Only one count was recorded for this clone. The antigen is unknown. J lost 5 bases, V lost 5 bases, and 5 bases had no gene match. CDR1 ENHRY and CDR2 SYGVKD come from the germline V gene. The length of the CDR3 is 15 residues. The TCR sequence derives from a girl between 2 and 10 years old in good health and CMV-seronegative. J is TRBJ1-6 and V is TRBV10-3; TRBD1 matches at 8 bases. Sequences were obtained from PBMCs. The CDR3 reads CAISWTGKDNSPLHF. CDR3 nucleotide sequence: TGTGCCATCAGTTGGACAGGGAAAGATAATTCACCCCTCCACTTT.